The 10 T cell receptor beta chains in this list originate from one sample, sequenced in a study of blood T cells in healthy people across ages. Then a second PCR, running about 6 to 12 cycles, was carried out with a sample-barcoded 5' primer and a J-beta primer mix. TCRdb redid the calling of the 5' RACE reads with MiXCR, one entry per CDR3 protein. The table has roughly 800,000 distinct CDR3 sequences, roughly 50% seen once. The specimen was blood. The source is a man under 40 in good health.

The chain recombines TRBV5-5 with TRBJ2-1; 10 positions agree with TRBD2. This CDR3 contains 16 residues. The V segment lost 4 bases and the J segment 7 bases; nucleotides outside the gene matches: 11. Germline-derived CDR1 and CDR2 are SGHKS and YYEKEE (reference sequence). For the CDR3, the DNA is TGTGCCAGCAGCCGGGGGTGGGCTAGCGGGGGTAATGAGCAGTTCTTC. Its protein is CASSRGWASGGNEQFF.

The chain combines TRBV9 with TRBJ2-7, with D possibly being TRBD2 (6 bases). V was shortened by 0 bases and J by 1 base, with 11 bases between the two germline ends. The CDR3 is made up of 15 amino acids. The germline V gene has CDR1 SGDLS and CDR2 YYNGEE. The CDR3 region has the DNA TGTGCCAGCAGCGTAGCAGGGACTTCTTCCTACGAGCAGTACTTC. Protein: CASSVAGTSSYEQYF.

This chain links TRBV30 with TRBJ2-7; D perhaps matches TRBD1 (6 bases). Germline loops: CDR1 GTSNPN, CDR2 SVGIG (reference sequence). CDR3 length equals 13 residues. The V end lost 8 bases, the J end lost 7 bases, and 21 bases lay between the germline ends. The CDR3 sequence: CAASEGGRGEQYF. CDR3 nucleotides: TGTGCCGCATCGGAAGGGGGTAGGGGGGAGCAGTACTTC.

This clonotype was detected only once. The CDR3 region has the DNA TGTGCCAGCAGCCCGACAGGGAGGTACACTGAAGCTTTCTTT. Translating it yields CASSPTGRYTEAFF. The chain carries TRBV7-9 and TRBJ1-1; TRBD1 matches at 7 bases. Germline-derived CDR1 and CDR2 are SEHNR and FQNEAQ (reference sequence). This CDR3 is 14 amino acids long. J gave up 3 bases and V 5 bases, and 6 bases lay outside the gene matches. The full variable domain, rest sourced from reference TRBV7-9 and TRBJ1-1, is DTGVSQNPRHKITKRGQNVTFRCDPISEHNRLYWYRQTLGQGPEFLTYFQNEAQLEKSRLLSDRFSAERPKGSFSTLEIQRTEQGDSAMYLCASSPTGRYTEAFFGQGTRLTVV.

This clonotype appeared a single time. The chain employs TRBV6-1 and TRBJ1-5, with D maybe TRBD1 (5 bases). CDR3 length: 18 residues. Germline lookup yields CDR1 MNHNS and CDR2 SASEGT. Trimming took off 10 bases at V and 3 bases at J, with 28 bases between the two ends. CDR3 region: CATNSPRDLVSDNQPQHF. The CDR3 DNA reads TGTGCCACCAACTCGCCCAGGGACCTAGTTTCGGACAATCAGCCCCAGCATTTT.

The rearrangement links TRBV20-1 to TRBJ2-1; 8 bases line up with TRBD2. The junction had 10 bases not matched to a gene; V was cut back by 5 bases and J by 10 bases. The length of the CDR3 is 13 residues. CDR1 DFQATT and CDR2 SNEGSKA come from the germline V gene (reference sequence). The CDR3 sequence: CSAHAAGAGEQFF. CDR3 bases: TGCAGTGCTCATGCAGCGGGAGCTGGAGAGCAGTTCTTC.

The chain couples TRBV24-1 to TRBJ2-3; D unresolved. Germline CDR1 and CDR2: KGHDR and SFDVKD. V lost 7 bases, J lost 4 bases, and 14 bases lay in between. The CDR3 consists of 14 residues. The CDR3 reads CATSDPNMPDTQYF. CDR3 in DNA: TGTGCCACCAGCGACCCAAACATGCCAGATACGCAGTATTTT.

This clonotype was recorded only once. The chain carries TRBV14 and TRBJ2-3, with 8 bases matching TRBD2. V was pared by 4 bases and J by 7 bases, with 16 bases of the junction left unmatched. The CDR3 contains 17 residues. CDR1 and CDR2 from the germline V gene are SGHDN and FVKESK. The CDR3 sequence is CASSPRLREGLFHTQYF. CDR3 bases: TGTGCCAGCAGCCCCCGTCTCCGGGAGGGACTCTTCCATACGCAGTATTTT.

This clonotype was seen a few times. This chain joins TRBV6-6 and TRBJ2-7, with no clear D. CDR3 length: 13 amino acids. V was pared by 6 bases and J by 3 bases, with 12 bases between. CDR1 is MNHNY, CDR2 SVGAGI, per germline (reference sequence). CDR3: CASRNTANYEQYF. The CDR3 bases are TGTGCCAGCAGAAACACGGCGAACTACGAGCAGTACTTC.

This clonotype has a handful of counts. The V gene is TRBV5-1, the J gene TRBJ2-1; 9 bases are a match to TRBD1. V was pared by 0 bases and J by 5 bases, with 3 bases of the junction left unmatched. This CDR3 has 15 residues. Germline V gene lookup returns CDR1 SGHRS and CDR2 YFSETQ. The CDR3 reads CASSLDGTGNNEQFF. Here the CDR3 DNA reads TGCGCCAGCAGCTTGGATGGGACAGGGAACAATGAGCAGTTCTTC.